This TCR beta chain was profiled in a study of OX40 agonist ivuxolimab in advanced cancers. Study outcomes and limitations: Clonal expansion in partial responders at 0.1-3.0 mg/kg ranked among the lowest. Blood T cells, both CD4+ and CD8+, expanded clonally by week 6 at 0.1 to 3.0 mg/kg.

On this clone: Its antigen is as yet unknown.

Profiling relied on immunoSEQ multiplex PCR, and the TCRdb table lists in-frame clones only, not all of them. The table has around 20,000 clones, over 70% seen once. The sequence was collected from an adult with an advanced solid tumor such as melanoma, head and neck, liver or kidney cancer. The starting material was CD4+ or CD8+ T cells sorted from blood, obtained in a trial of the OX40 agonist ivuxolimab.

CDR3 DNA: TGTGCCAGCAGCGGGACTAGCGGGGTAGGCGAGCAGTACTTC. Its protein is CASSGTSGVGEQYF. The rearrangement links TRBV9 to TRBJ2-7, with TRBD2 matching over 12 bases. Looked up from germline, CDR1 is SGDLS and CDR2 is YYNGEE. The CDR3 contains 14 residues. Unmatched junction bases numbered 4, after V lost 3 bases and J lost 6 bases.